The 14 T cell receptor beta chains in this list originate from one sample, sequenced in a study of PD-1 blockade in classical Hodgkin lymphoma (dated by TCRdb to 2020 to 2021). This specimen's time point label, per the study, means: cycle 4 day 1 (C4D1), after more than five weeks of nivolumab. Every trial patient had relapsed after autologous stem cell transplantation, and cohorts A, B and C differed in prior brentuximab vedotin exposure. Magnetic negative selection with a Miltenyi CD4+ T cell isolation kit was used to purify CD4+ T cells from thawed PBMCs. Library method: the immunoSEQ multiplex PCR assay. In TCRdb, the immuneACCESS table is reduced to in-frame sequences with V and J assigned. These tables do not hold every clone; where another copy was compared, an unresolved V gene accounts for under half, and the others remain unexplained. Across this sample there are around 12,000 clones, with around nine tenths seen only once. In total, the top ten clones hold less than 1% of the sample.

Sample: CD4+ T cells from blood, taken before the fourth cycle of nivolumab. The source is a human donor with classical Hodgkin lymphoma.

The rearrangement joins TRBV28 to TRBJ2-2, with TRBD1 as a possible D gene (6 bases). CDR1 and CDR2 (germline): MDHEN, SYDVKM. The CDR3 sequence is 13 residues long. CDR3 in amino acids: CALQGQPAGELFF. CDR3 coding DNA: TGTGCTCTACAGGGTCAGCCTGCCGGGGAGCTGTTTTTT.

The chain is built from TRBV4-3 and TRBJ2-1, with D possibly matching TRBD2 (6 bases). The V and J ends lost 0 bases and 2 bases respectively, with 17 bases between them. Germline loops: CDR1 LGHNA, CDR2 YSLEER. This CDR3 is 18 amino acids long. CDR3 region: CASSQEGVGGIAYNEQFF. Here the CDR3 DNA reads TGCGCCAGCAGCCAAGAGGGGGTCGGGGGTATCGCCTACAATGAGCAGTTCTTC.

The CDR3: CATSGRLADTDTQYF. In DNA form, the CDR3 reads TGTGCCACCAGCGGTAGACTAGCGGACACAGATACGCAGTATTTT. V and J are TRBV15 and TRBJ2-3; 9 bases align to TRBD2. CDR3 length: 15 amino acids. Trimming took 5 bases from V and 2 from J; bases not matched to a gene: 5. The germline CDR1 and CDR2 sequences are LNHNV and YYDKDF (reference sequence).

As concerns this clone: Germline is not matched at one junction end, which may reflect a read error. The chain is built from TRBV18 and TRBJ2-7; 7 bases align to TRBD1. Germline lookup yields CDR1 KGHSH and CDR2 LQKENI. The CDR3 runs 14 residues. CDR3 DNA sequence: TGTGCCAGCTCATCCGACAGGGCCCACTACGAGCGGTACTTC. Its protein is CASSSDRAHYERYF.

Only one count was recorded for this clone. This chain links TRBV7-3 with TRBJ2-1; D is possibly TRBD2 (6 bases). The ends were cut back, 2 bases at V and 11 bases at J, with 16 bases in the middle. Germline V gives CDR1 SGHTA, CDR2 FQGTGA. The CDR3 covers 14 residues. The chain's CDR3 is CASSLDIRDSQQFF. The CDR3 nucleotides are TGTGCCAGCAGCTTAGACATCCGGGACTCCCAGCAGTTCTTC.

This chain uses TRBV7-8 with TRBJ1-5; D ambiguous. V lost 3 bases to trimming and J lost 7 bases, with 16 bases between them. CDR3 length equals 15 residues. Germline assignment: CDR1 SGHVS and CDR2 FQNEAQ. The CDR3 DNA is TGTGCCAGCAGCTTCTCATCCCGGGGAGGCCAGCCCCAGCATTTT. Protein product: CASSFSSRGGQPQHF.

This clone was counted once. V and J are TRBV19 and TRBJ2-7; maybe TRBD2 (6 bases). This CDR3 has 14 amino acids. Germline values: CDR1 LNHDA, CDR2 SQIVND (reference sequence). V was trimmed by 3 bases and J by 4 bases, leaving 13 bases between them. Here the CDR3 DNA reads TGTGCCAGTAGTATGGAGGGAACTGCTTACGAGCAGTACTTC. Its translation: CASSMEGTAYEQYF.

The DNA for the CDR3 is TGTGCCAGCGAGACCGGACTAGCGGGAGGGCGCTCCTACAATGAGCAGTTCTTC. Its protein product is CASETGLAGGRSYNEQFF. This rearrangement joins TRBV5-4 to TRBJ2-1; the match to TRBD2 covers 15 bases. CDR3 length: 18 amino acids. After removal of 7 bases from V and 0 bases from J, the junction contained 8 bases not matched to a gene. CDR1 and CDR2 (germline): SGHNT, YYREEE (reference sequence).

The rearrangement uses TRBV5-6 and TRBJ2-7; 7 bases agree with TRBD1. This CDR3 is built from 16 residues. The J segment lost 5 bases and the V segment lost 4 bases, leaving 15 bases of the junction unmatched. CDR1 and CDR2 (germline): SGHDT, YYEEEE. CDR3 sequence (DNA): TGTGCCAGCAGCGGGATTATCAGACAGGGAATCCACGAGCAGTACTTC. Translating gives CASSGIIRQGIHEQYF.

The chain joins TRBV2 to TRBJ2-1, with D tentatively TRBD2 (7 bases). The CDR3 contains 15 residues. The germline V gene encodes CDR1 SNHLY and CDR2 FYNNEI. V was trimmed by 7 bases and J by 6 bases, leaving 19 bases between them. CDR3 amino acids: CASTRGRGASNEQFF. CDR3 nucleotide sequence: TGTGCCAGCACCCGGGGGAGGGGGGCAAGCAATGAGCAGTTCTTC.

The CDR3 spells CASGSPWDGGYTF. As DNA, the CDR3 is TGTGCCAGCGGCTCCCCATGGGATGGTGGCTACACCTTC. This rearrangement joins TRBV6-5 to TRBJ1-2; D gene unclear. The ends were cut back, 8 bases at V and 7 bases at J, with 17 bases in the middle. There are 13 residues in the CDR3. The germline gives CDR1 MNHEY, CDR2 SVGAGI.

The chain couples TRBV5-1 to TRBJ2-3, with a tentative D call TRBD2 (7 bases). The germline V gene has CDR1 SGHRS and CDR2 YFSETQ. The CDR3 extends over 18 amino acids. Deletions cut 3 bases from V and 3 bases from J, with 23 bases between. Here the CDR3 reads CASSYRRGGRLATDTQYF. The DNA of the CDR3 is TGCGCCAGCAGCTACCGGAGGGGGGGCAGACTAGCAACAGATACGCAGTATTTT.

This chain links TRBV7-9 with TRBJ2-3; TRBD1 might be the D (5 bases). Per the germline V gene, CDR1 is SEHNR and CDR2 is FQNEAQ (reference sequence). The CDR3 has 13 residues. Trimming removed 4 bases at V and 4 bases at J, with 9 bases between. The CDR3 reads CASSSRGPDTQYF. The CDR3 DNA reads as TGTGCCAGCAGCTCTAGGGGCCCAGATACGCAGTATTTT.

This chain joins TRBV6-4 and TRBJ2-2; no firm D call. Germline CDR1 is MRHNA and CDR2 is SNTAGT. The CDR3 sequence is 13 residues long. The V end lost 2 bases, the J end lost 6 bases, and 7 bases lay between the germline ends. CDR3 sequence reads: CASSDDDPGELFF. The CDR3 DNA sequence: TGTGCCAGCAGTGACGACGACCCCGGGGAGCTGTTTTTT.